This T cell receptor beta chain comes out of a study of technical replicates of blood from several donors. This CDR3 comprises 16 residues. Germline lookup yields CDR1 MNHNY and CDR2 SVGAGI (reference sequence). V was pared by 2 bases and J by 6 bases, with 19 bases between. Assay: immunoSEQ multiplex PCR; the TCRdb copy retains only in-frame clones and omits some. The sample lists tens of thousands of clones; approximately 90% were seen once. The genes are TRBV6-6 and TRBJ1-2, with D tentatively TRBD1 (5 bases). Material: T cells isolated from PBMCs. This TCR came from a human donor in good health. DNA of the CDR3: TGTGCCAGCAGTTACGACCGGGCAGGGCTACCGGATGGCTACACCTTC. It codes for CASSYDRAGLPDGYTF.